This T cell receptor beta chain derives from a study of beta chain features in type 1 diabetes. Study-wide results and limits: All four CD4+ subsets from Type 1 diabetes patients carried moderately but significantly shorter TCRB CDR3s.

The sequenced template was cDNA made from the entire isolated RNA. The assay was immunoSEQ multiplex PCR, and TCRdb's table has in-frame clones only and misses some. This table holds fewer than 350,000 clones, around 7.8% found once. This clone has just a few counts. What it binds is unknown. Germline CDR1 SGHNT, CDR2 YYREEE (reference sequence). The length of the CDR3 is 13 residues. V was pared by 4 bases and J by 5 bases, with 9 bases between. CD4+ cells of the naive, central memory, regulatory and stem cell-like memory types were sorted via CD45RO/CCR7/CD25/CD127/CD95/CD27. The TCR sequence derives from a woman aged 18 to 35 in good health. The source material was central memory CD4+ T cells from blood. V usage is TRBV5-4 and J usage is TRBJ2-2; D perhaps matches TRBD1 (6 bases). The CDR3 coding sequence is TGTGCCAGCAGCCGGGACAAAACCGGGGAGCTGTTTTTT. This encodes CASSRDKTGELFF.